This T cell receptor (beta chain) was sequenced for a study of CD8+ T cells in alopecia areata (dated by TCRdb to 2016 to 2019). Looking at the study overall: To study T cell clonal expansion in alopecia areata, the researchers applied high-throughput TCRbeta sequencing to both the C3H/HeJ mouse model and human patients. Scalp tissue and sorted CD4+ and CD8+ peripheral blood T cells from patchy and totalis/universalis alopecia areata patients and from healthy controls were covered by human TCRbeta sequencing. Scalp clonality was compared among normal scalp (n=4), patchy alopecia areata scalp (n=8), and alopecia totalis/universalis scalp (n=8). RNA came from the PAXgene miRNA kit for fixed scalp, the miRNeasy kit for PBMCs, and the RNeasy kit for mouse skin. TCRbeta CDR3 regions were amplified by immunoSEQ multiplex PCR using 35 Vbeta forward and 13 Jbeta reverse primers. The study at large found these results: Compared with normal scalp, lesional scalp had higher clonality and more expanded CD8+ clones, particularly in alopecia totalis/universalis, a pattern that suggests antigenic drive. Unlike mouse skin, where gammadelta T cells dominate, normal human skin contains resident alphabeta T cells that get sequenced too, which complicates analysis of the scalp TCR repertoire. Shared TCR sequences between patients were less evident than in mice, which may be partly attributable to HLA diversity in the patient population.

CDR3 length: 13 amino acids, cysteine to phenylalanine. Just CDR3 DNA is preserved here, 39 bases in frame from base 1. At the junction V is shortened by 5 bases and J by 4 bases, with 11 bases in between. The germline V gene encodes CDR1 SGDLS and CDR2 YYNGEE. The method was the immunoSEQ multiplex PCR assay. For TCR sequencing, RNA was extracted from every sample and reverse transcribed into cDNA to serve as template. First-strand cDNA was synthesized with SuperScript III using a 2:1 mix of oligo-dT and random hexamers. A synthetic immune receptor repertoire was used to gauge amplification bias, and whatever bias remained was removed computationally. The original methods were these. Raw reads were preprocessed to remove errors, and CDR3 was defined according to IMGT conventions as the region from the conserved cysteine to phenylalanine. Clonality was calculated as 1 minus Shannon entropy normalized by log2 of the number of productive unique TCRs. Scalp TCRbeta sequences were cross-referenced with sorted blood CD4 and CD8 repertoires so that the CD4 or CD8 identity of scalp clones could be inferred. TCRdb carries this immuneACCESS record with in-frame sequences only. Its versions omit some clonotypes, under half of them owing to an unresolved V gene in the studies checked, with the rest unexplained. V and J calls and clone size come straight from that table; D and trimming were deduced from the DNA. A total of roughly 120,000 clones appear in this sample, less than 80% of them only once. Approximately 2.8% of the sample lies in the top ten.

This clone was seen just once. Its antigen is unknown. Base qualities are not provided; no much larger clone lies one nucleotide away. PBMCs were isolated by density centrifugation and stained for CD3, CD4 and CD8, and CD4+ and CD8+ T cells were sorted on a FACSAria. Scalp biopsies and blood samples were obtained from unaffected controls. This TCR was recovered from a human donor in good health. The sequenced sample consisted of CD4+ T cells sorted from blood. The rearranged chain carries TRBV9 and TRBJ2-3, with TRBD2 tentatively as D gene (6 bases match). The nucleotide sequence reads as follows: TGTGCCAGCAGTACCGGAGGGGCAGATACGCAGTATTTT. Its protein product is CASSTGGADTQYF.